Listed below are T cell receptor beta chains from one sample, sequenced in a study of blood T cell repertoires in COVID-19. Here immunoSEQ multiplex PCR was the method, and the copy in TCRdb shows in-frame clones only, minus some. Of 210,000 or so clones listed, around 84% are singletons. The sample consisted of peripheral blood. The receptors come from a human donor in a cohort sampled during active COVID-19. The CDR3 runs from the conserved cysteine through the conserved F or W. The listing skips clone size in some rows; elsewhere it reads once, few, many or a size class.

j_call v_call clone_size cdr3_aa
TRBJ2-5 TRBV30 NA CAWTGGGETQYF
TRBJ1-6 TRBV5-4 NA CASSLARGGSPLHF
TRBJ1-2 TRBV3-1/TRBV3-2 NA CASSQAGRDYGYTF
TRBJ2-1 TRBV7-9 NA CASSLLSGTLNEQFF
TRBJ1-5 TRBV30 NA CAWSPGQRQPQHF
TRBJ2-5 TRBV7-8 once CASSPWDRGQTQYF
TRBJ2-5 TRBV10-1 NA CASSGPEQETQYF
TRBJ1-2 TRBV10-3 NA CAITQGGNYGYTF
TRBJ1-1 TRBV18 NA CASSRDSGTEAFF
TRBJ1-6 TRBV2 once CATGQGALGSPLHF
TRBJ2-6 TRBV15 NA CATSRIEGTGANVLTF
TRBJ2-3 TRBV7-2 once CASSSPSGGRDTQYF
TRBJ1-2 TRBV10-3 NA CAIRGGLFYGYTF
TRBJ2-7 TRBV5-4 NA CARVLDSYEQYF
TRBJ2-3 TRBV25-1 NA CASSDHAPDTQYF
TRBJ2-2 TRBV5-1 NA CASSRTGTVRELFF
TRBJ2-1 TRBV28 NA CASSFAHRVLQFF
TRBJ2-1 TRBV3-1/TRBV3-2 once CASSRPGSVGNEQFF
TRBJ2-1 TRBV6-4 NA CASSERADNEQFF
TRBJ1-1 TRBV2 NA CASSASGLYTEAFF
TRBJ2-1 TRBV4-1 NA CASSQEKTRGQVVTYNEQFF
TRBJ2-2 TRBV9 NA CASSAGHRANTGELFF
TRBJ2-1 TRBV5-1 NA CASSPGQHYNEQFF
TRBJ1-6 TRBV10-3 NA CAISETGYNSPLHF
TRBJ1-6 TRBV3-1/TRBV3-2 NA CASSQLGTEGSPLHF
TRBJ2-1 TRBV5-1 NA CASTGQGYEQFF
TRBJ1-3 TRBV4-2 NA CASSLNPGTSGNTIYF
TRBJ1-1 TRBV18 NA CASSPQIIGQVANTEAFF
TRBJ1-1 TRBV5-5 few CASSFGSNTEAFF
TRBJ1-5 TRBV6-5 NA CASNPTGSNQPQHF
TRBJ1-2 TRBV7-9 once CASSTRTGTRYGYTF
TRBJ1-5 TRBV25-1 NA CASSQQGFGNQPQHF
TRBJ1-1 TRBV9 NA CASSVDPMGQMNTEAFF
TRBJ2-3 TRBV19 NA CASSTMTGADTQYF
TRBJ2-1 TRBV24-1 NA CATSDLSGGALGEQFF
TRBJ2-4 TRBV24-1 NA CATSDFGNIQYF
TRBJ1-5 TRBV30 once CAWSRDNSNQPQHF
TRBJ1-1 TRBV9 NA CASSVEQGRSTEAFF
TRBJ2-5 TRBV5-4 once CASSSLADKETQYF
TRBJ2-5 TRBV5-5 NA CASSVERNRGGVETQYF
TRBJ2-3 TRBV14 NA CASSQITGKGADTQYF
TRBJ1-2 TRBV28 NA CASSFDYGYTF